The 4 T cell receptor beta chains below come from one sample, sequenced in a study of blood T cell repertoires in COVID-19. The protocol was immunoSEQ multiplex PCR, while the TCRdb copy is restricted to in-frame clones and leaves out a portion. Of fewer than 350,000 clones in the sample, roughly nine tenths were seen once. Sequenced: peripheral blood. These receptor sequences come from a woman between 25 and 40 years old with COVID-19, enrolled during active disease.

This rearrangement joins TRBV15 to TRBJ1-5; 8 nucleotides agree with TRBD1. This CDR3 comprises 16 residues. J was trimmed by 7 bases and V by 5 bases; bases with no gene match: 13. Germline V gene lookup returns CDR1 LNHNV and CDR2 YYDKDF (reference sequence). As DNA, the CDR3 is TGTGCCACCAGCCGACTCGACAGGGGAGGATTGCAGCCCCAGCATTTT. The encoded protein is CATSRLDRGGLQPQHF.

CDR3 protein: CASSPGGSLRETQYF. The CDR3 DNA sequence: TGTGCCAGCAGCCCCGGGGGGTCACTAAGGGAGACCCAGTACTTC. This chain connects TRBV11-3 to TRBJ2-5, with TRBD2 identical over 7 bases. Unmatched junction bases numbered 11, after V lost 5 bases and J lost 5 bases. The CDR3 length is 15 residues. Germline V gene lookup returns CDR1 SGHNT and CDR2 YENEEA.

The V and J genes are TRBV18 and TRBJ2-1; D might be TRBD1 (6 bases). This CDR3 is built from 15 residues. Germline V CDR1 and CDR2: KGHSH, LQKENI. Trimming shortened V by 4 bases and J by 5 bases, and 15 bases separated the two germline ends. The CDR3 here is CASSLFGQINNEQFF. CDR3 in DNA: TGTGCCAGCTCACTCTTCGGACAGATCAACAATGAGCAGTTCTTC.

J is TRBJ1-2 and V is TRBV28; TRBD1 matches 10 bases. This CDR3 is built from 13 residues. The V segment lost 3 bases and the J segment 5 bases; nucleotides outside the gene matches: 0. The V gene's germline CDR1 is MDHEN and CDR2 SYDVKM. DNA of the CDR3: TGTGCCAGCAGTTTGGACAGGGGGTATGGCTACACCTTC. It codes for CASSLDRGYGYTF.